One sample yielded the 19 T cell receptor beta chains listed below, sequenced in a study of blood T cell repertoires in COVID-19. Method: immunoSEQ multiplex PCR; TCRdb's copy keeps in-frame clones and lacks some. The profile shows approximately 150,000 clones, 84% of them singletons. The sample comprised PBMCs or T cells enriched from blood (not recorded which). The receptor set was obtained from a man aged 45 to 65 in a cohort exposed to, infected with or recovered from COVID-19 (not recorded which).

The chain combines TRBV24-1 with TRBJ2-2; tentative D call: TRBD1 (6 bases). Germline V gives CDR1 KGHDR, CDR2 SFDVKD. This CDR3 has 13 amino acids. V shed 6 bases and J shed 3 bases, with 7 bases lying between them. The DNA of the CDR3 is TGTGCCACCAGTAAGGGGGACACCGGGGAGCTGTTTTTT. It is translated as CATSKGDTGELFF.

This clone appeared once. V gene TRBV7-8 combines with J gene TRBJ1-1, with a tentative D call TRBD1 (5 bases). The CDR3 is 12 residues long. The germline V gene encodes CDR1 SGHVS and CDR2 FQNEAQ. Trimming shortened V by 6 bases and J by 8 bases, and 13 bases separated the two germline ends. DNA of the CDR3: TGTGCCAGCAGTCCCTGGGGCTCCGAAGCTTTCTTT. Translation gives CASSPWGSEAFF.

Only a few counts were recorded for this clone. The CDR3 reads CASSYAGGYTF. CDR3 DNA: TGTGCCAGCAGTTACGCGGGTGGCTACACCTTC. V and J are TRBV6-2 or TRBV6-3 and TRBJ1-2; the D is unclear. V lost 2 bases and J 7 bases, leaving 5 bases between the germline ends. Germline V lookup: CDR1 MNHEY, CDR2 SVGEGT. The CDR3 length is 11 residues.

For the CDR3, the DNA is TGTGCCAGCAGCCTCTACAGGGAAAACAATGAGCAGTTCTTC. Protein sequence: CASSLYRENNEQFF. V usage is TRBV9 and J usage is TRBJ2-1; tentative D call: TRBD1 (6 bases). Germline-derived CDR1 and CDR2 are SGDLS and YYNGEE. Between the trimmed V and J ends, which lost 4 bases and 5 bases, there was a span of 13 bases. This CDR3 spans 14 amino acids.

The rearrangement joins TRBV5-6 to TRBJ2-3; D remains ambiguous. From germline, CDR1 is SGHDT and CDR2 YYEEEE. Trimming took off 2 bases at V and 1 base at J, with 8 bases between the two ends. The CDR3 consists of 14 residues. CDR3 in amino acids: CASSFVRGTDTQYF. CDR3 nucleotide sequence: TGTGCCAGCAGCTTTGTTAGAGGCACAGATACGCAGTATTTT.

The chain combines TRBV4-2 with TRBJ2-1, with 9 bases aligning to TRBD1. Per germline, CDR1 LGHNA and CDR2 YNFKEQ. The CDR3 consists of 17 residues. J gave up 7 bases and V 0 bases, and 10 bases lay outside the gene matches. In DNA, the CDR3 is TGTGCCAGCAGCCAAGAGATGACAGGGGGGAACGGGAATGAGCAGTTCTTC. Translating it yields CASSQEMTGGNGNEQFF.

V is TRBV11-2 and J is TRBJ2-4; 11 bases agree with TRBD2. Germline CDR1 and CDR2: SGHAT and FQNNGV. This CDR3 is 13 amino acids long. The V and J ends lost 10 bases and 5 bases, in that order; junction bases with no gene match: 4. CDR3 residues: CATQGLAENIQYF. The CDR3 DNA sequence: TGTGCCACCCAGGGACTAGCGGAAAACATTCAGTACTTC.

The chain combines TRBV24-1 with TRBJ1-2; possible D gene TRBD1, 6 bases. V was cut by 4 bases and J by 4 bases, with 12 bases left in between. The CDR3 is made up of 14 amino acids. Germline V gives CDR1 KGHDR, CDR2 SFDVKD. DNA of the CDR3: TGTGCCACCAGTGAACAGGGCCGGAGCTATGGCTACACCTTC. It translates to CATSEQGRSYGYTF.

Regarding this clone: At the DNA level, this CDR3 is encoded by other sequences in the same sample as well. The gene calls are TRBV28 and TRBJ1-2, with D perhaps matching TRBD1 (6 bases). Germline lookup yields CDR1 MDHEN and CDR2 SYDVKM. The CDR3 loop spans 13 amino acids. Trimming shortened V by 3 bases and J by 2 bases, and 7 bases separated the two germline ends. As DNA, the CDR3 is TGTGCCAGCAGTTTTCAGGGGAACTATGGCTACACCTTC. This gives the protein CASSFQGNYGYTF.

The chain is built from TRBV19 and TRBJ1-5, with D hard to call. V lost 7 bases and J 3 bases, leaving 13 bases between the germline ends. CDR1 and CDR2 (germline): LNHDA, SQIVND (reference sequence). This CDR3 is 14 amino acids long. CDR3 region: CASMRQAANQPQHF. In DNA, the CDR3 is TGTGCCAGTATGAGACAAGCGGCCAATCAGCCCCAGCATTTT.

The chain employs TRBV25-1 and TRBJ1-2, with D maybe TRBD1 (5 bases). The CDR3 runs to 14 residues. Germline V CDR1 and CDR2: MGHDK, SYGVNS. Between the trimmed V and J ends, which lost 4 bases and 6 bases, there was a span of 15 bases. CDR3 loop: CASSGEGVWDGYTF. DNA for the CDR3: TGTGCCAGCAGTGGAGAAGGGGTCTGGGATGGCTACACCTTC.

This chain links TRBV6-2 or TRBV6-3 with TRBJ1-6, with TRBD1 matching over 9 bases. CDR3 length equals 14 residues. Germline V gene lookup returns CDR1 MNHEY and CDR2 SVGEGT. J lost 7 bases, V lost 5 bases, and 3 bases had no gene match. For the CDR3, the DNA is TGTGCCAGCAGTCATGACAGGGGGAATTCACCCCTCCACTTT. This translates into CASSHDRGNSPLHF.

V usage is TRBV28 and J usage is TRBJ1-2; 7 bases are a match to TRBD1. V trimming: 6 bases; J trimming: 3 bases; junction bases outside the gene matches: 4. Germline-derived CDR1 and CDR2 are MDHEN and SYDVKM. This CDR3 has 13 residues. CDR3 coding DNA: TGTGCCAGCAGGTCTACAGGGGACTATGGCTACACCTTC. Translated, it gives CASRSTGDYGYTF.

The chain combines TRBV19 with TRBJ2-1; 7 bases map to TRBD1. Germline V gene sequence: CDR1 LNHDA, CDR2 SQIVND (reference sequence). J gave up 8 bases and V 2 bases, and 6 bases lay outside the gene matches. The length of the CDR3 is 14 residues. DNA of the CDR3: TGTGCCAGTAGTATAAGGGGGCCGATAGATGAGCAGTTCTTC. This translates into CASSIRGPIDEQFF.

This clone has just one count. V and J are TRBV4-2 and TRBJ1-4; 7 bases agree with TRBD1. The J segment lost 4 bases and the V segment lost 4 bases, leaving 12 bases of the junction unmatched. Germline V lookup: CDR1 LGHNA, CDR2 YNFKEQ. CDR3 length equals 17 residues. This CDR3 reads CASSLLLSGQINEKLFF. DNA for the CDR3: TGTGCCAGCAGCCTACTACTGTCGGGACAGATTAATGAAAAACTGTTTTTT.

This rearrangement joins TRBV3-1 (or the pseudogene TRBV3-2) to TRBJ2-3; TRBD2 might be the D (5 bases). The CDR3 totals 16 residues. V shed 0 bases and J shed 2 bases, with 12 bases lying between them. CDR1 and CDR2 from the germline V gene are LGHDT and YNNKEL (reference sequence). The CDR3 DNA reads as TGTGCCAGCAGCCAAGATGAGGGTCCCTACACAGATACGCAGTATTTT. Translation: CASSQDEGPYTDTQYF.

This chain connects TRBV23-1 to TRBJ2-7; D perhaps matches TRBD1 (5 bases). TRBV23-1 carries the ORF label, with uncertain function. V was pared by 5 bases and J by 2 bases, with 7 bases between. CDR3 length: 12 amino acids. The CDR3 sequence is CASSGRAYEQYF. In nucleotides, the CDR3 is TGCGCCAGCAGTGGCAGGGCCTACGAGCAGTACTTC.

This clone was observed a few times. V usage is TRBV7-2 and J usage is TRBJ1-2, with 7 bases that match TRBD1. The CDR3 runs 15 residues. CDR1 and CDR2 (germline): SGHTA, FQGNSA. J gave up 3 bases and V 5 bases, and 9 bases lay outside the gene matches. In DNA, the CDR3 is TGTGCCAGCAGCCCAAGGGTGGGGACAGACTATGGCTACACCTTC. Protein sequence: CASSPRVGTDYGYTF.

The chain links TRBV6-5 to TRBJ2-2, with 11 positions matching TRBD2. Per the germline V gene, CDR1 is MNHEY and CDR2 is SVGAGI. Trimming removed 7 bases from V and 4 bases from J; junction bases left unmatched: 5. The CDR3 length is 15 residues. CDR3 sequence (DNA): TGTGCCAGCATGATAGCGGGAGGGGCCACCGGGGAGCTGTTTTTT. Its translation is CASMIAGGATGELFF.